These 9 T cell receptor beta chains originate from one sample sequenced in a study of beta chain features in type 1 diabetes listed by TCRdb under 2018. Library preparation employed the immunoSEQ multiplex PCR assay. All of the isolated RNA was reverse transcribed with the High Capacity cDNA Reverse Transcription Kit, so expressed TCRB transcripts were sequenced. Imported from immuneACCESS, the table was reduced by TCRdb to in-frame sequences with V and J called. These copies leave out some clones; in studies compared against another copy, an unresolved V gene accounts for under half, and the cause of the remainder is not known. This sample lists 250,000 to 400,000 clones; 14% were detected once. The ten largest clones represent 6.7% of the sample. Material for sequencing was central memory CD4+ T cells from blood. The receptors stem from a man aged 30 to 45 in good health.

This clone has just a few counts. V usage is TRBV4-3 and J usage is TRBJ1-2; 10 bases are shared with TRBD1. V shed 1 base and J 6 bases; nucleotides not matched to a gene: 5. The germline V gene has CDR1 LGHNA and CDR2 YSLEER. The CDR3 sequence is 15 residues long. The CDR3 region is CASSQVGTGADGYTF. The CDR3 DNA follows: TGCGCCAGCAGCCAAGTCGGGACAGGGGCTGATGGCTACACCTTC.

This clone was seen only a few times. The chain links TRBV2 to TRBJ1-4, with unresolved D. This CDR3 contains 12 residues. Trimming took off 5 bases at V and 8 bases at J, with 9 bases between the two ends. Germline loops: CDR1 SNHLY, CDR2 FYNNEI. The CDR3 DNA reads TGTGCCAGCAGTAGAGAAGGGGAAAAACTGTTTTTT. This encodes CASSREGEKLFF.

This clone was seen only a few times. This chain links TRBV5-4 with TRBJ1-2, with 8 bases matching TRBD1. Germline-derived CDR1 and CDR2 are SGHNT and YYREEE (reference sequence). V trimming: 4 bases; J trimming: 4 bases; junction bases outside the gene matches: 6. This CDR3 region has 14 residues. As DNA, the CDR3 is TGTGCCAGCAGCCTGGACAGGGAGGCCTATGGCTACACCTTC. This translates into CASSLDREAYGYTF.

This chain links TRBV18 with TRBJ2-1, with 9 bases aligning to TRBD2. The CDR3 is 19 amino acids. The ends lost 2 bases at V and 2 bases at J; junction bases unmatched: 13. CDR1 is KGHSH and CDR2 is LQKENI in the germline V gene. The CDR3 here is CASSPGGLTSGYTYNEQFF. CDR3 DNA sequence: TGTGCCAGCTCACCAGGGGGGCTGACTAGCGGTTATACCTACAATGAGCAGTTCTTC.

This clone appeared a few times. The chain is built from TRBV7-2 and TRBJ2-3; D is perhaps TRBD2 (6 bases). CDR3 length: 14 residues. V was pared by 5 bases and J by 0 bases, with 9 bases between. Per the germline V gene, CDR1 is SGHTA and CDR2 is FQGNSA. The CDR3 sequence is CASSPGGSTDTQYF. In DNA form, the CDR3 reads TGTGCCAGCAGCCCCGGGGGTAGCACAGATACGCAGTATTTT. Using reference TRBV7-2 and TRBJ2-3 for the parts outside the CDR3, the full variable domain is GAGVSQSPSNKVTEKGKDVELRCDPISGHTALYWYRQSLGQGLEFLIYFQGNSAPDKSGLPSDRFSAERTGGSVSTLTIQRTQQEDSAVYLCASSPGGSTDTQYFGPGTRLTVL.

This clone was observed a few times. This sequence joins TRBV18 and TRBJ2-5, with TRBD1 matching 8 bases. Germline assignment: CDR1 KGHSH and CDR2 LQKENI. Trimming took 6 bases from V and 5 from J; bases not matched to a gene: 14. This CDR3 region has 16 residues. This CDR3 is CASSPGDRGLSETQYF. The CDR3 nucleotides read TGTGCCAGCTCTCCAGGAGACAGGGGTCTGTCCGAGACCCAGTACTTC.

The rearrangement joins TRBV7-7 to TRBJ2-5; D call uncertain. The germline V gene has CDR1 SSHAT and CDR2 FNYEAQ (reference sequence). CDR3 length equals 11 residues. V lost 7 bases and J lost 8, with 11 bases in between. CDR3 sequence reads: CASTVRDTQYF. Written as DNA, the CDR3 is TGTGCCAGCACCGTTAGAGATACCCAGTACTTC.

This chain joins TRBV7-2 and TRBJ2-2; unclear D gene. The V gene lost 2 bases and the J gene lost 4 bases, with 11 bases spanning the gap. Per germline, CDR1 SGHTA and CDR2 FQGNSA. The CDR3 covers 15 residues. The CDR3 DNA follows: TGTGCCAGCAGCTTAATCAGATTCACCACCGGGGAGCTGTTTTTT. Its translation: CASSLIRFTTGELFF.

This clone was recorded a few times. This chain links TRBV2 with TRBJ1-4; D is ambiguous. The V and J ends lost 4 bases and 3 bases respectively, with 12 bases between them. Germline V gene sequence: CDR1 SNHLY, CDR2 FYNNEI. The CDR3 length is 15 residues. The CDR3 is CASSASDRSNEKLFF. The CDR3 nucleotides read TGTGCCAGCAGTGCATCAGACCGGTCTAATGAAAAACTGTTTTTT.